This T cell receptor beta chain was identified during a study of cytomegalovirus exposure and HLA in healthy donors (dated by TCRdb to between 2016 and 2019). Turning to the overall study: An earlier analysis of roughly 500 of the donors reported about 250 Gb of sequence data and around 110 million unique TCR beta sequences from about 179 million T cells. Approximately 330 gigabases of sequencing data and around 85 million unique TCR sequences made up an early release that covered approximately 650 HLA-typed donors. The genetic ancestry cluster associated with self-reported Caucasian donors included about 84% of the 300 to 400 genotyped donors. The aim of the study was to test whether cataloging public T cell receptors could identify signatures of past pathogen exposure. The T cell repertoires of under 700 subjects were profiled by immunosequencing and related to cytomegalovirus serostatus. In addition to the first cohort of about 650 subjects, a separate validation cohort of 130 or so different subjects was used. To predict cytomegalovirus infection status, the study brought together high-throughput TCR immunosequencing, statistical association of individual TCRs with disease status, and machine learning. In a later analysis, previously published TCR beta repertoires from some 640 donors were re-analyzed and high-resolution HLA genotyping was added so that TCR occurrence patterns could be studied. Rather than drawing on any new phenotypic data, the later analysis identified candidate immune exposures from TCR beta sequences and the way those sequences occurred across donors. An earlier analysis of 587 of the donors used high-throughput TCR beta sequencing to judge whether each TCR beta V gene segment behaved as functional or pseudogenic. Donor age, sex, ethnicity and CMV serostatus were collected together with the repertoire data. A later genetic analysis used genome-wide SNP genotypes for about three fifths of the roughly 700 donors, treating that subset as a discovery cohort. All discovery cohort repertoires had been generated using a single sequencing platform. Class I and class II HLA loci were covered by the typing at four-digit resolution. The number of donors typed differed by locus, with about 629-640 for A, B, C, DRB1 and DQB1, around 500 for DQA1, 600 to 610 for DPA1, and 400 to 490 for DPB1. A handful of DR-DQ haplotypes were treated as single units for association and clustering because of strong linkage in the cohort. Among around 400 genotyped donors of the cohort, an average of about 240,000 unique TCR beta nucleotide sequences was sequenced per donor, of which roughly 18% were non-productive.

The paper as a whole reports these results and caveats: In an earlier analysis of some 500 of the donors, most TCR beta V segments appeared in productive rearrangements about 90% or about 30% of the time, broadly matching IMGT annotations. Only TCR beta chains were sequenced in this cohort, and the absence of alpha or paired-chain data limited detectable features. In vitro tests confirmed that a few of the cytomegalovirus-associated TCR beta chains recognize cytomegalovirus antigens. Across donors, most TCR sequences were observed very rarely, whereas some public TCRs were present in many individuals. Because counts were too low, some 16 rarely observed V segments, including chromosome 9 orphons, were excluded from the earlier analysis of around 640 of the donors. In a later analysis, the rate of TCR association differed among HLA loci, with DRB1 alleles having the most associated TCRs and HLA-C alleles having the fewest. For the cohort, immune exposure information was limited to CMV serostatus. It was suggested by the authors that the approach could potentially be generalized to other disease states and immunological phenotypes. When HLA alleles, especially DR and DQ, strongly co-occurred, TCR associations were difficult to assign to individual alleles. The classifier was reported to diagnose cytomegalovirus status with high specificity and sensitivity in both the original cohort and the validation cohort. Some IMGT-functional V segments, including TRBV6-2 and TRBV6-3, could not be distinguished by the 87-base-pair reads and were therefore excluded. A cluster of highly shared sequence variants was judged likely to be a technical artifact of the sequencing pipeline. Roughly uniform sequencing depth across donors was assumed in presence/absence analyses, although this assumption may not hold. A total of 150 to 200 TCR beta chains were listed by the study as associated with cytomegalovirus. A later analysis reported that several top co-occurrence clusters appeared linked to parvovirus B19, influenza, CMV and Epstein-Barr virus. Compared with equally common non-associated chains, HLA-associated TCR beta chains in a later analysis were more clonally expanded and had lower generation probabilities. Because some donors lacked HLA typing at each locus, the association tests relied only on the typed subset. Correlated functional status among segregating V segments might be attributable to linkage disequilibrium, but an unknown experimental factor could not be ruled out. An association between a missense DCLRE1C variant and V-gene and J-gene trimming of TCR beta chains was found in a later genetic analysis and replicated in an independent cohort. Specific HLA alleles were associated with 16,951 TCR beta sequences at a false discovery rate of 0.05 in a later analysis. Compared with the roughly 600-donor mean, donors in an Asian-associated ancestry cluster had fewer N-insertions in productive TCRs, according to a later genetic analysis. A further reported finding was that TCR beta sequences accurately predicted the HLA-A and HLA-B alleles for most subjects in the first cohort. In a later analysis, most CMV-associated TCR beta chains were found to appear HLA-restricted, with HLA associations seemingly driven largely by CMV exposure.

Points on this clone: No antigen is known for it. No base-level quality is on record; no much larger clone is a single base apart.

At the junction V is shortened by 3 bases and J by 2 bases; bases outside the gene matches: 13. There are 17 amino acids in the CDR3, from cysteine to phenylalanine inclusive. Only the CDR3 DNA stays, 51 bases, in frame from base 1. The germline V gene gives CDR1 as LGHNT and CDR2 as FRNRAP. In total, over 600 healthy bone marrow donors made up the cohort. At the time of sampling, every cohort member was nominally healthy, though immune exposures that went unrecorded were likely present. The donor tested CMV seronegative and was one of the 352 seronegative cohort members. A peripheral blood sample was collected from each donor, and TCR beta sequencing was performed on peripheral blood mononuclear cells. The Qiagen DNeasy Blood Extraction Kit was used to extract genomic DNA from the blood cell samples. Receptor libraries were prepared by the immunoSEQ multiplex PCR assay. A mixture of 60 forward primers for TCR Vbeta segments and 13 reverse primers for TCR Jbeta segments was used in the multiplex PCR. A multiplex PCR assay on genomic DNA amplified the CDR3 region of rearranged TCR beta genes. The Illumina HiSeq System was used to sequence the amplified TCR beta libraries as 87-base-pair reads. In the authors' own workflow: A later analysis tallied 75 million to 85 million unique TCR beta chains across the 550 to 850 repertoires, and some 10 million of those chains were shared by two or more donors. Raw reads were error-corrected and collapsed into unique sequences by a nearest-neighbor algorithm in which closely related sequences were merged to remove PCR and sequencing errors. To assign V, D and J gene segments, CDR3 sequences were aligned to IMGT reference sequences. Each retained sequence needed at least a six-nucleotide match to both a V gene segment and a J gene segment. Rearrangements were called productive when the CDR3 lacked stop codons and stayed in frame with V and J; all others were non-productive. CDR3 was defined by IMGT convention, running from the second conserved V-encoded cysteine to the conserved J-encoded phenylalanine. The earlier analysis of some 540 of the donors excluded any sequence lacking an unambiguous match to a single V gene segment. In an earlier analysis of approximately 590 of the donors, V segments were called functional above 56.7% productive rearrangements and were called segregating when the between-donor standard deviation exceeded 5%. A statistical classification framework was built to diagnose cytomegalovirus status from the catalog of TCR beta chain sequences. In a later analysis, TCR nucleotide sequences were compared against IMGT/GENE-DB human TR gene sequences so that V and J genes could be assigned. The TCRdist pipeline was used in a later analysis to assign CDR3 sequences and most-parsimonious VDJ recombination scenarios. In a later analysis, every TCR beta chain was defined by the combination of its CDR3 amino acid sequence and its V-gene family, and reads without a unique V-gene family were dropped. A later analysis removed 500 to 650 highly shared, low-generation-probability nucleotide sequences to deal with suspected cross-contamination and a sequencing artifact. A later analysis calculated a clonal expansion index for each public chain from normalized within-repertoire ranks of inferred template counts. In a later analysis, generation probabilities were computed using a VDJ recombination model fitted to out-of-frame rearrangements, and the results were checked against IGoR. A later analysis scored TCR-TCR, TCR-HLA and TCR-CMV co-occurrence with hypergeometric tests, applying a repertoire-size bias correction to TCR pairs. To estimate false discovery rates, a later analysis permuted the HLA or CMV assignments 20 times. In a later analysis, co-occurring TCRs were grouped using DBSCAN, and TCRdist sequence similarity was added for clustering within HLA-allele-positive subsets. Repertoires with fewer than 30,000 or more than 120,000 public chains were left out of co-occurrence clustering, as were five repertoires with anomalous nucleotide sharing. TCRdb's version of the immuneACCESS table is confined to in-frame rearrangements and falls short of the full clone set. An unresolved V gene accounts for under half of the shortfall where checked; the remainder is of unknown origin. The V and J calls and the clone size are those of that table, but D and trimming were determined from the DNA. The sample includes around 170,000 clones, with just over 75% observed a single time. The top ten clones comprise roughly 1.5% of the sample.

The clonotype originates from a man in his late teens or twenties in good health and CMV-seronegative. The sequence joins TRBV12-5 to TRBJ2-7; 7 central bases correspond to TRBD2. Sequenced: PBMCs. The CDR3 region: CASGFPRGGRVTYEQYF. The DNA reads TGTGCTAGTGGTTTCCCCCGGGGTGGGAGGGTGACCTACGAGCAGTACTTC.